A single sample gave rise to the 13 T cell receptor beta chains below, sequenced in a study of T-cell reconstitution after alpha-beta-depleted transplantation in children (dated by TCRdb to about 2016). The library was obtained by PCR. Sequencing took place on an Illumina HiSeq 2500. To normalize quantification of the TCRbeta repertoire, the TCR libraries were built with molecular barcoding that relied on unique molecular identifiers. TCRdb passed the public sequencing reads through fastp at Q25 and MiXCR, retaining productive beta sequences. Identical CDR3 proteins give one entry, which carries the most common genes and DNA. The sample data list about 610,000 distinct CDR3 sequences, and 10% of these were observed just once. The ten largest clones represent 4% to 5% of the sample. This specimen consisted of PBMCs from the stem cell graft donor, obtained from the stem cell graft. These receptors came from a human donor who donated a stem cell graft to a child with acute myeloid leukemia.

V is TRBV12-3 or TRBV12-4 and J is TRBJ2-1; 9 nucleotides match TRBD1. The CDR3 has 14 amino acids. With 6 bases clipped from V and 8 bases from J, the junction kept 8 bases outside the gene matches. CDR3 loop: CASRRQGGRYEQFF. The CDR3 DNA is TGTGCCAGCAGGAGACAGGGGGGTCGCTATGAGCAGTTCTTC.

The chain uses TRBV18 and TRBJ2-5; D is unclear. The CDR3 extends over 12 amino acids. With 0 bases removed from V and 5 bases from J, the gap between germline ends came to 4 bases. CDR1 is KGHSH, CDR2 LQKENI, per germline. This CDR3 is CASSPPRETQYF. CDR3 in DNA: TGTGCCAGCTCACCACCCCGGGAGACCCAGTACTTC.

In this sample, this clonotype turned up a few times. The chain joins TRBV6-2 or TRBV6-3 to TRBJ2-7; TRBD2 agrees at 11 bases. CDR1 is MNHEY and CDR2 is SVGEGT in the germline V gene. Trimming removed 6 bases from V and 4 bases from J; junction bases left unmatched: 5. CDR3 length: 14 residues. The CDR3 DNA reads as TGTGCCAGCAGACGACTAGCGGGATTATACGAGCAGTACTTC. Translation gives CASRRLAGLYEQYF.

The J gene is TRBJ1-3, the V gene TRBV5-1, with 7 bases fitting TRBD1. Germline lookup yields CDR1 SGHRS and CDR2 YFSETQ. This CDR3 has 19 residues. Trimming took 0 bases from V and 1 from J; bases not matched to a gene: 13. The DNA of the CDR3 is TGCGCCAGCAGCTTGGAGGGGGCTTCCTTGGCCGGGTCTGGAAACACCATATATTTT. It translates to CASSLEGASLAGSGNTIYF.

This clonotype was counted at least ten times. The chain joins TRBV20-1 to TRBJ1-1; D perhaps matches TRBD1 (5 bases). V lost 1 base and J lost 4, with 16 bases in between. This CDR3 contains 15 residues. Germline CDR1 DFQATT, CDR2 SNEGSKA (reference sequence). This chain's CDR3 is CSARVHARRGTEAFF. The CDR3 coding sequence is TGCAGTGCTAGAGTACACGCCCGGAGGGGCACTGAAGCTTTCTTT.

This clonotype was detected many times. V gene TRBV6-5 combines with J gene TRBJ2-1; 10 positions match TRBD2. Germline V gene sequence: CDR1 MNHEY, CDR2 SVGAGI. CDR3 length equals 13 residues. The V segment lost 6 bases and the J segment 5 bases; nucleotides outside the gene matches: 1. The CDR3 loop is CASRGLADNEQFF. The CDR3 nucleotides are TGTGCCAGCAGAGGACTAGCGGACAATGAGCAGTTCTTC.

The gene calls are TRBV2 and TRBJ2-3, with a possible D match to TRBD2 (6 bases). Germline lookup yields CDR1 SNHLY and CDR2 FYNNEI. Trimming cost V 11 bases and J 0 bases, with 12 bases left between them. CDR3 length equals 13 residues. Here the CDR3 reads CAGRTISTDTQYF. The CDR3 bases are TGTGCCGGACGGACTATTAGCACAGATACGCAGTATTTT.

In its sample, this clonotype was seen a few times. One end of the junction is discordant with germline, which a read error may explain. The rearrangement joins TRBV20-1 to TRBJ1-5, with TRBD1 matching over 12 bases. The CDR3 covers 16 residues. In germline, CDR1 is DFQATT, CDR2 SNEGSKA (reference sequence). CDR3: CCARLPGQGADQPQHF. The CDR3 bases are TGCTGTGCCCGCCTACCGGGACAGGGGGCTGATCAGCCCCAGCATTTT.

This chain connects TRBV29-1 to TRBJ2-3, with TRBD2 matching 7 bases. J was trimmed by 6 bases and V by 8 bases; bases with no gene match: 11. The CDR3 is made up of 13 amino acids. Germline loops: CDR1 SQVTM, CDR2 ANQGSEA. CDR3 residues: CSPGGSSRDTQYF. In DNA, the CDR3 is TGCAGCCCCGGGGGGAGTAGCCGCGATACGCAGTATTTT.

This clonotype was detected ten times or more. V usage is TRBV6-1 and J usage is TRBJ2-5; D not resolved. CDR1 and CDR2 (germline): MNHNS, SASEGT. With 5 bases removed from V and 3 bases from J, the gap between germline ends came to 19 bases. CDR3 size: 16 residues. Here the CDR3 DNA reads TGTGCCAGCAGTCTTGAGGCTAGTGAGTACAAAGAGACCCAGTACTTC. This codes for CASSLEASEYKETQYF.

This clonotype came up many times. V gene TRBV21-1 combines with J gene TRBJ2-3. TRBV21-1 is flagged as a pseudogene. The CDR3 is made up of 12 amino acids. As DNA, the CDR3 is TGTGCCAGCAGCAAATGCTTGGATACGCAGTATTTT. This gives the protein CASSKCLDTQYF.

This rearrangement joins TRBV4-3 to TRBJ1-1; 8 bases align to TRBD1. In germline, CDR1 is LGHNA, CDR2 YSLEER. V was clipped by 1 base and J by 3 bases; unmatched bases: 13. This CDR3 is 18 amino acids long. The CDR3 nucleotides read TGCGCCAGCAGCCAAGTTCGTTTGACAGGGGTTCGTGACACTGAAGCTTTCTTT. Protein product: CASSQVRLTGVRDTEAFF.

This clonotype was seen repeatedly, ten times or more. The V call is TRBV12-3 or TRBV12-4, the J call TRBJ2-7, with 7 nucleotides matching TRBD1. V was clipped by 5 bases and J by 2 bases; unmatched bases: 0. CDR3 length: 12 amino acids. The CDR3 here is CASSTGAYEQYF. DNA for the CDR3: TGTGCCAGCAGTACAGGGGCCTACGAGCAGTACTTC.